The 15 T cell receptor beta chains listed next were all sequenced from one sample in a study of cytomegalovirus exposure and HLA in healthy donors. Vbeta (60) and Jbeta (13) primers were used in the PCR. Sequencing was performed with immunoSEQ multiplex PCR; in TCRdb, only in-frame clones are kept and a portion is missing. The sample carries approximately 190,000 clones, 78% recorded once. The sequenced sample was PBMCs. The origin of the receptors is a woman aged 25-40 years in good health and CMV-seropositive.

The rearrangement links TRBV19 to TRBJ1-5, with D unresolved. V lost 1 base and J lost 2, with 6 bases in between. The CDR3 length is 14 residues. The germline V gene has CDR1 LNHDA and CDR2 SQIVND (reference sequence). CDR3 in amino acids: CASSIARGNQPQHF. For the CDR3, the DNA is TGTGCCAGTAGTATAGCACGAGGCAATCAGCCCCAGCATTTT. Full variable domain (remainder filled in from reference TRBV19 and TRBJ1-5): DGGITQSPKYLFRKEGQNVTLSCEQNLNHDAMYWYRQDPGQGLRLIYYSQIVNDFQKGDIAEGYSVSREKKESFPLTVTSAQKNPTAFYLCASSIARGNQPQHFGDGTRLSIL.

V and J are TRBV23-1 and TRBJ2-7, with 10 bases matching TRBD1. TRBV23-1 qualifies as an ORF whose function is uncertain. CDR3 length: 14 residues. The trim removed 6 bases at V and 3 bases at J, leaving 5 bases unmatched. The DNA of the CDR3 is TGCGCCAGCAGCCAGAGGACAGGGGGCTACGAGCAGTACTTC. Its translation: CASSQRTGGYEQYF.

This chain joins TRBV4-1 and TRBJ2-2; 8 bases agree with TRBD2. The V and J ends lost 2 bases and 9 bases, in that order; junction bases with no gene match: 5. CDR1 MGHRA and CDR2 YSYEKL come from the germline V gene. The CDR3 length is 14 residues. The CDR3 spells CASSQTRGGRELFF. CDR3 nucleotide sequence: TGCGCCAGCAGCCAAACCCGGGGGGGCCGGGAGCTGTTTTTT.

This clone was seen once. The V and J genes are TRBV27 and TRBJ1-6, with no clear D. The CDR3 length is 14 residues. CDR1 MNHEY and CDR2 SMNVEV come from the germline V gene (reference sequence). V was shortened by 6 bases and J by 4 bases, with 10 bases between the two germline ends. The CDR3 loop reads CASRRPLYNSPLHF. CDR3 DNA sequence: TGTGCCAGCAGGCGGCCCTTATATAATTCACCCCTCCACTTT.

The rearrangement links TRBV5-6 to TRBJ2-1, with 8 bases lining up with TRBD1. Germline-derived CDR1 and CDR2 are SGHDT and YYEEEE. Trimming took 4 bases from V and 3 from J; bases not matched to a gene: 12. The CDR3 covers 17 residues. The CDR3 protein is CASSRSGTGGNYNEQFF. The CDR3 DNA sequence: TGTGCCAGCAGCCGCTCCGGGACAGGAGGGAACTACAATGAGCAGTTCTTC.

The CDR3 is CASSLGRGNTGELFF. DNA for the CDR3: TGTGCCAGCAGCTTAGGACGGGGGAACACCGGGGAGCTGTTTTTT. The chain has TRBV7-3 and TRBJ2-2; possibly TRBD2 for D (5 bases). Germline V gene lookup returns CDR1 SGHTA and CDR2 FQGTGA. The CDR3 consists of 15 residues. The germline V and J ends were trimmed by 2 bases and 1 base, with 8 bases remaining between them.

This clone was counted once. This sequence joins TRBV28 and TRBJ1-1; the D gene is possibly TRBD1 (6 bases). The V end was cut by 7 bases, the J end by 2 bases, with 11 bases between. CDR1 and CDR2 from the germline V gene are MDHEN and SYDVKM. This CDR3 comprises 13 residues. CDR3 amino acids: CASTPTGNTEAFF. In DNA form, the CDR3 reads TGTGCCAGCACACCGACAGGTAACACTGAAGCTTTCTTT.

Concerning this clone itself: A read error may account for a junction end that differs from germline. The V and J genes are TRBV7-8 and TRBJ1-2, with D possibly TRBD1 on 5 matching bases. Germline V gives CDR1 SGHVS, CDR2 FQNEAQ. The CDR3 sequence is 14 residues long. Written as DNA, the CDR3 is TGTGCCAGCAGCCTAGCCGGACGACGGGGGGGCTACACCTTC. Translated, it gives CASSLAGRRGGYTF.

J is TRBJ2-3 and V is TRBV6-1; maybe TRBD2 (5 bases). Germline values: CDR1 MNHNS, CDR2 SASEGT. V lost 3 bases, J lost 10 bases, and 5 bases lay in between. The CDR3 spans 10 residues. CDR3 in DNA: TGTGCCAGCAGTGAGAGGGCGCAGTATTTT. Its translation is CASSERAQYF.

The chain carries TRBV6-1 and TRBJ2-7; 9 positions match TRBD1. Germline values: CDR1 MNHNS, CDR2 SASEGT. V was clipped by 3 bases and J by 2 bases; unmatched bases: 8. The CDR3 spans 16 residues. CDR3 DNA sequence: TGTGCCAGCAGTGAGCACGAGGGACAGGGAACCTACGAGCAGTACTTC. This encodes CASSEHEGQGTYEQYF.

Notes on this clone: Sequence at one end of the junction differs from germline and may be a read error. This chain connects TRBV5-1 to TRBJ2-5, with 8 bases aligning to TRBD1. Germline values: CDR1 SGHRS, CDR2 YFSETQ. This CDR3 spans 15 amino acids. CDR3 amino acids: CAGSLGQGAGETQYF. The CDR3 bases are TGCGCCGGCAGCCTTGGACAGGGAGCGGGAGAGACCCAGTACTTC.

The V call is TRBV2, the J call TRBJ2-1; D not resolved. Trimming removed 7 bases from V and 5 bases from J, with 12 bases in between. The CDR3 runs to 13 residues. Per germline, CDR1 SNHLY and CDR2 FYNNEI. The CDR3 reads CASIRSEDNEQFF. The CDR3 nucleotides read TGTGCCAGCATTCGTTCAGAAGACAATGAGCAGTTCTTC.

The chain has TRBV7-2 and TRBJ2-7; 8 nucleotides match TRBD1. Germline-derived CDR1 and CDR2 are SGHTA and FQGNSA. This CDR3 is 13 amino acids long. V trimming: 5 bases; J trimming: 5 bases; junction bases outside the gene matches: 5. The CDR3 loop is CASSTSGGNEQYF. The CDR3 DNA sequence: TGTGCCAGCAGCACCTCAGGGGGCAACGAGCAGTACTTC.

The chain employs TRBV19 and TRBJ1-1, with 7 bases identical to TRBD1. The CDR3 runs to 12 residues. The V gene's germline CDR1 is LNHDA and CDR2 SQIVND (reference sequence). J gave up 11 bases and V 5 bases, and 8 bases lay outside the gene matches. CDR3 sequence reads: CASSANRGGAFF. The CDR3 DNA reads as TGTGCCAGTAGTGCGAACAGGGGCGGGGCTTTCTTT.

The chain links TRBV12-1 to TRBJ2-1; the table assigns TRBD1, which was not confirmed against the DNA. TRBV12-1 is termed a pseudogene. There are 15 residues in the CDR3. The CDR3 DNA reads as TGTGCCAGCAGCTTTGCGAAGCCAGGGGGTAATGAGCAGTTCTTC. It specifies CASSFAKPGGNEQFF.